This TCR beta chain comes out of a study of blood T cell repertoires in COVID-19. This CDR3 spans 17 amino acids. Under the authors' procedure: Amplification with reference gene primers provided the estimates of nucleated cell counts. Sequenced by immunoSEQ multiplex PCR; TCRdb stores in-frame clones only, minus some. That table furnishes V, J and clone size, whereas the DNA furnished D and trimming. The repertoire holds about 38,000 clones, with just under 85% as singletons. This TCR was recovered from a man over 45 with active COVID-19. The sequenced material came from peripheral blood. This rearrangement joins TRBV12-1 to TRBJ1-5; the DNA was not compared with TRBD1, the D call given in the table. TRBV12-1 is labeled a pseudogene. CDR3 DNA sequence: TGTGCCAGCAGCTTTCAGGGGGAGGAATTCGGCAATCAGCCCCAGCATTTT. As protein: CASSFQGEEFGNQPQHF.